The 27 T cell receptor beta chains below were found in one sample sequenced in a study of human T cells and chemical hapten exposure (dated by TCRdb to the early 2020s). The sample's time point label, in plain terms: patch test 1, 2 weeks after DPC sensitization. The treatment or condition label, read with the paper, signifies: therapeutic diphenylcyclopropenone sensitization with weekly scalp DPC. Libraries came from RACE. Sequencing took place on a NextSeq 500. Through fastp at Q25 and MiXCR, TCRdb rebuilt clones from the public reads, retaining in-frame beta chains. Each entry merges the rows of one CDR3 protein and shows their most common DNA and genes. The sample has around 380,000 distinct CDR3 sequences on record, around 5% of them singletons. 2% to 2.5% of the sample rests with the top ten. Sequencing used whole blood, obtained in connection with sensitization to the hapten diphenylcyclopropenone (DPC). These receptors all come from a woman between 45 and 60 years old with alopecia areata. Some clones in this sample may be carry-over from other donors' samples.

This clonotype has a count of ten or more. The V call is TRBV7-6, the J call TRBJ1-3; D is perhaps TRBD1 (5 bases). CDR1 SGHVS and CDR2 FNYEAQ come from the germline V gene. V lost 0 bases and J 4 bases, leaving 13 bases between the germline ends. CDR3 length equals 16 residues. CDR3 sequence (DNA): TGTGCCAGCAGCTTAGCGGGGAGCAGGGACGGAAACACCATATATTTT. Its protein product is CASSLAGSRDGNTIYF.

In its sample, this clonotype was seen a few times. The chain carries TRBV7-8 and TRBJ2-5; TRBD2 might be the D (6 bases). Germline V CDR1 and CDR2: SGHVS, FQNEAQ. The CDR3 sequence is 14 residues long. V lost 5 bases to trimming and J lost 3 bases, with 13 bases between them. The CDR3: CASSAYGGEETQYF. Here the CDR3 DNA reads TGTGCCAGCAGCGCTTACGGGGGAGAAGAGACCCAGTACTTC.

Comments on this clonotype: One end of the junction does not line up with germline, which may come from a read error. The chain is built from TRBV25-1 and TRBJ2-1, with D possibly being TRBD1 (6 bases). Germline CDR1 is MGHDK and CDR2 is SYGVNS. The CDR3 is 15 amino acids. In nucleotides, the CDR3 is TGTGCCAGCAACAACAGGGAAGCCTCCCACAATGAGCAGTTCTTC. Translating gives CASNNREASHNEQFF.

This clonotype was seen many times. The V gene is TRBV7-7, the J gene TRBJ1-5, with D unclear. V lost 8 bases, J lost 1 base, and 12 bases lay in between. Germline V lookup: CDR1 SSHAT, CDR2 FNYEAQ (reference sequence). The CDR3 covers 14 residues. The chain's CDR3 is CASSDFWSNQPQHF. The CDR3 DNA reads TGTGCCAGCTCGGACTTTTGGAGCAATCAGCCCCAGCATTTT. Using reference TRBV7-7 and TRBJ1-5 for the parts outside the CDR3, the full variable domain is GAGVSQSPRYKVTKRGQDVTLRCDPISSHATLYWYQQALGQGPEFLTYFNYEAQPDKSGLPSDRFSAERPEGSISTLTIQRTEQRDSAMYRCASSDFWSNQPQHFGDGTRLSIL.

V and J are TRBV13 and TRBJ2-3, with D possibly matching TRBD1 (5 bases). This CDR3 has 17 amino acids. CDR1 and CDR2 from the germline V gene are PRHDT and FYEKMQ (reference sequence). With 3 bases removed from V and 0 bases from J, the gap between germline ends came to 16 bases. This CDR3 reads CASSFSPRTSSTDTQYF. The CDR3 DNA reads TGTGCCAGCAGCTTCTCTCCCCGGACATCTAGCACAGATACGCAGTATTTT. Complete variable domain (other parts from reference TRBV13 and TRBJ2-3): AAGVIQSPRHLIKEKRETATLKCYPIPRHDTVYWYQQGPGQDPQFLISFYEKMQSDKGSIPDRFSAQQFSDYHSELNMSSLELGDSALYFCASSFSPRTSSTDTQYFGPGTRLTVL.

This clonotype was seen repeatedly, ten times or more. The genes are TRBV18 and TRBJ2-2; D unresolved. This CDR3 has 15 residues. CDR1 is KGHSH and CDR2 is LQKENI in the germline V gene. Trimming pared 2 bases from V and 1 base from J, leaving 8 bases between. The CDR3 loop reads CASSPVARNTGELFF. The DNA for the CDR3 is TGTGCCAGCTCACCAGTCGCGAGGAACACCGGGGAGCTGTTTTTT.

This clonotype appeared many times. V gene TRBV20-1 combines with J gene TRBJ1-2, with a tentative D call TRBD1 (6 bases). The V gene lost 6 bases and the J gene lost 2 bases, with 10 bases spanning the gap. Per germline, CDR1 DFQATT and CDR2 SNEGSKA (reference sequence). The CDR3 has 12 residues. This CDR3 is CSAITGNYGYTF. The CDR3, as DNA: TGCAGTGCCATCACAGGGAACTATGGCTACACCTTC.

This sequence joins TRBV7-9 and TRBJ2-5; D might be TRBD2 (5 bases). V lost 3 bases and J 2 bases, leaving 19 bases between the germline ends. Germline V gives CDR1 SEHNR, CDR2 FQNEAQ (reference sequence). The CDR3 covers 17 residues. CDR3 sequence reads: CASSLDSPGRGQETQYF. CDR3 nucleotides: TGTGCCAGCAGCTTGGATTCTCCGGGGAGAGGTCAAGAGACCCAGTACTTC.

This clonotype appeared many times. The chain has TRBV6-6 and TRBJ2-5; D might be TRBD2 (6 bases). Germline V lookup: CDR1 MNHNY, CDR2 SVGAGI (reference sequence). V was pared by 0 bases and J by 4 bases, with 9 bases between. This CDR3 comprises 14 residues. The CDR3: CASSYSGGGETQYF. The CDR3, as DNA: TGTGCCAGCAGTTACTCCGGGGGAGGAGAGACCCAGTACTTC.

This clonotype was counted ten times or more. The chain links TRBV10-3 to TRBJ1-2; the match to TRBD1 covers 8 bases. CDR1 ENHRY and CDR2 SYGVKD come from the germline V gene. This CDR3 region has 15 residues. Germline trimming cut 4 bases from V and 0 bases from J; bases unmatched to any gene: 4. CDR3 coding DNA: TGTGCCATCAGTGGTCAGGGGGCTTCTAACTATGGCTACACCTTC. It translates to CAISGQGASNYGYTF.

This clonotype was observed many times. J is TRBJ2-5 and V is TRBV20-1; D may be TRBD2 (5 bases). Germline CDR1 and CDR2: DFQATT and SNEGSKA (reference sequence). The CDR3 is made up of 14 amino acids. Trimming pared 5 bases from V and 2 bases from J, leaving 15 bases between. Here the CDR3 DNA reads TGCAGTGCTCCCCGTGATAGCGAGCAAGAGACCCAGTACTTC. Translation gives CSAPRDSEQETQYF.

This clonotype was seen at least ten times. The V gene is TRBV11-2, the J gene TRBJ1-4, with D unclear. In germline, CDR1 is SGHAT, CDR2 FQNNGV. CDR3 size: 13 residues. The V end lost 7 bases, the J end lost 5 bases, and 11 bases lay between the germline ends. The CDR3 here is CASTSTGNEKLFF. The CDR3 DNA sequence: TGTGCCAGCACGTCTACGGGAAATGAAAAACTGTTTTTT. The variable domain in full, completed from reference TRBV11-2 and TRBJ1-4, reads EAGVAQSPRYKIIEKRQSVAFWCNPISGHATLYWYQQILGQGPKLLIQFQNNGVVDDSQLPKDRFSAERLKGVDSTLKIQPAKLEDSAVYLCASTSTGNEKLFFGSGTQLSVL.

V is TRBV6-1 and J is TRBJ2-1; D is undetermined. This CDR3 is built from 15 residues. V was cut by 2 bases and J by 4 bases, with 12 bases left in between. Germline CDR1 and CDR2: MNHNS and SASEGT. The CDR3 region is CASSEPPLSYNEQFF. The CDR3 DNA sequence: TGTGCCAGCAGTGAACCCCCCTTGAGTTACAATGAGCAGTTCTTC.

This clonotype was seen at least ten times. The CDR3 sequence: CASSPTGADGNTIYF. In DNA, the CDR3 is TGTGCCAGCTCACCGACAGGGGCCGATGGAAACACCATATATTTT. This chain links TRBV18 with TRBJ1-3, with TRBD1 matching 8 bases. The germline V gene has CDR1 KGHSH and CDR2 LQKENI. This CDR3 region has 15 residues. J gave up 3 bases and V 3 bases, and 4 bases lay outside the gene matches.

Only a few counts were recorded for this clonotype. The DNA of the CDR3 is TGTGCCAGCAGCCCTCGACTAGCGGCAAGCACAGATACGCAGTATTTT. Its protein product is CASSPRLAASTDTQYF. The chain uses TRBV7-2 and TRBJ2-3; 9 bases line up with TRBD2. From germline, CDR1 is SGHTA and CDR2 FQGNSA. The CDR3 consists of 16 residues. Losses at the gene ends were 5 bases for V and 0 bases for J; bases not matched to a gene: 6.

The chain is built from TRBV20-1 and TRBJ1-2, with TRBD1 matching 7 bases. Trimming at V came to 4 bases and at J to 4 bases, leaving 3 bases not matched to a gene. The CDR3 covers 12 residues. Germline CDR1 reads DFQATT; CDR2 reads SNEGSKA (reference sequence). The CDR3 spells CSAIGDSYGYTF. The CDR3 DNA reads TGCAGTGCTATAGGGGACAGCTATGGCTACACCTTC.

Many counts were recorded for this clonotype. The CDR3 bases are TGTGCCAGCAGTGAAACAGGGGTCCCAGGGAACACTGAAGCTTTCTTT. Translating it yields CASSETGVPGNTEAFF. V usage is TRBV6-1 and J usage is TRBJ1-1; 7 bases line up with TRBD1. After removal of 2 bases from V and 1 base from J, the junction contained 7 bases not matched to a gene. The germline gives CDR1 MNHNS, CDR2 SASEGT. The CDR3 length is 16 residues.

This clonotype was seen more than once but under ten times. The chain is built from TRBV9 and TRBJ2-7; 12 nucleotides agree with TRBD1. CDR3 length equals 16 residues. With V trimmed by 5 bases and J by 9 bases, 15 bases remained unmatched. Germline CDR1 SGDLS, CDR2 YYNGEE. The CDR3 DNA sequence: TGTGCCAGCAGTGAGAGCTCCGGGACAGGGGGCGCAGGGCAGTACTTC. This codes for CASSESSGTGGAGQYF.

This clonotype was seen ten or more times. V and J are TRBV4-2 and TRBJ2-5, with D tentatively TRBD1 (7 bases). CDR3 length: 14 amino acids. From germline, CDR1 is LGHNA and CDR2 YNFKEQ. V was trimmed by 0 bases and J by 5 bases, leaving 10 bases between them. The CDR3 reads CASSQESGGETQYF. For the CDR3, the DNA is TGTGCCAGCAGCCAAGAGTCAGGGGGGGAGACCCAGTACTTC.

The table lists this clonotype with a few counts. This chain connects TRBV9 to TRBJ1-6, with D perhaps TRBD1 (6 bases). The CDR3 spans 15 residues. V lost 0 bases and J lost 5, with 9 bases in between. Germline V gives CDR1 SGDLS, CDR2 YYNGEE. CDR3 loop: CASSVGRGNNSPLHF. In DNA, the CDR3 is TGTGCCAGCAGCGTAGGCAGGGGAAATAATTCACCCCTCCACTTT.

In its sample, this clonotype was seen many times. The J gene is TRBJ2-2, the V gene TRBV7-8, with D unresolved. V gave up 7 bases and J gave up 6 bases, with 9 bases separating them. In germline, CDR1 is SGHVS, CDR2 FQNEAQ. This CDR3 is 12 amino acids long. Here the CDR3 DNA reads TGTGCCAGCACGTATAGACCCGGGGAGCTGTTTTTT. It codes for CASTYRPGELFF.

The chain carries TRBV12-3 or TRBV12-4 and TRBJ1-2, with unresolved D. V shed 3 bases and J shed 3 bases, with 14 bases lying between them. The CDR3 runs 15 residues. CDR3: CASSFIGPIHYGYTF. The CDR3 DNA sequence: TGTGCCAGCAGTTTTATCGGACCGATCCACTATGGCTACACCTTC.

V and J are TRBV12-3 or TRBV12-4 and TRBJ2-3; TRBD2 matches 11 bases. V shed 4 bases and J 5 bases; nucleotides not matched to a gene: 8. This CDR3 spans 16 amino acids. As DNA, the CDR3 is TGTGCCAGCAGTTCTATAGCGGGGGGGAGGGAAGATACGCAGTATTTT. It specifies CASSSIAGGREDTQYF.

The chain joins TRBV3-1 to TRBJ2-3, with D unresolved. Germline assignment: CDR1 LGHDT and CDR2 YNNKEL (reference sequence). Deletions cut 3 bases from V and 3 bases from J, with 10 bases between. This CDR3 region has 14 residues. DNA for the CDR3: TGTGCCAGCAGCCAGGATCTTAGGACAGATACGCAGTATTTT. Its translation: CASSQDLRTDTQYF.

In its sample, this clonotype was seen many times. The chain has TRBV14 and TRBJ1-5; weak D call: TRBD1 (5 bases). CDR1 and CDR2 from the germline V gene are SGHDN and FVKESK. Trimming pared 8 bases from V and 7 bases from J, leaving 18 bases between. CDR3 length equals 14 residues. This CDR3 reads CASHAGRGGQPQHF. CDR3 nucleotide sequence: TGTGCCAGCCACGCGGGGCGGGGCGGGCAGCCCCAGCATTTT. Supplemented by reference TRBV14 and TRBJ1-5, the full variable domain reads EAGVTQFPSHSVIEKGQTVTLRCDPISGHDNLYWYRRVMGKEIKFLLHFVKESKQDESGMPNNRFLAERTGGTYSTLKVQPAELEDSGVYFCASHAGRGGQPQHFGDGTRLSIL.

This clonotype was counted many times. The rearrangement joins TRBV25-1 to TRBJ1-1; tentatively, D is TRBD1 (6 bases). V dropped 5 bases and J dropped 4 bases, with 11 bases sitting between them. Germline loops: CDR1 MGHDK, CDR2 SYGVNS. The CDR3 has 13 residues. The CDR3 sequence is CASSTGASTEAFF. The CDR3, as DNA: TGTGCCAGCAGTACGGGGGCGAGCACTGAAGCTTTCTTT. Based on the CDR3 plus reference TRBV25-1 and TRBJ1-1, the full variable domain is EADIYQTPRYLVIGTGKKITLECSQTMGHDKMYWYQQDPGMELHLIHYSYGVNSTEKGDLSSESTVSRIRTEHFPLTLESARPSHTSQYLCASSTGASTEAFFGQGTRLTVV.

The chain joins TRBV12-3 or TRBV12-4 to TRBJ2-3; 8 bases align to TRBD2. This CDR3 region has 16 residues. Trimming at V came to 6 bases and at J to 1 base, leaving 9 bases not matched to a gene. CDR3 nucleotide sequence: TGTGCCAGCAGGGAAAGAGCGGGAGTCGGCACAGATACGCAGTATTTT. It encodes CASRERAGVGTDTQYF.